Each of the 10 T cell receptor beta chains below was sequenced from the same sample in a study of CD8+ T cells in alopecia areata. The sequencing template was cDNA reverse transcribed from extracted RNA. Clones were read by immunoSEQ multiplex PCR, and TCRdb kept only the in-frame ones, dropping some. Here the sample spans 200,000 to 250,000 clones, around 62% being singletons. The source was CD4+ T cells sorted from blood, collected at week 0. These receptors all stem from a human donor with alopecia areata.

The chain joins TRBV9 to TRBJ2-3; D might be TRBD1 or TRBD2, each matching 5 bases. V lost 3 bases and J lost 8, with 16 bases in between. The CDR3 is 14 amino acids. Germline-derived CDR1 and CDR2 are SGDLS and YYNGEE. The DNA for the CDR3 is TGTGCCAGCAGCGACGGGACCCTTTTTGGTACGCAGTATTTT. Its protein is CASSDGTLFGTQYF.

This clone has just a few counts. Written as DNA, the CDR3 is TGTGCCAGCAGTGCGGGACTAGCATCAGATACGCAGTATTTT. Protein sequence: CASSAGLASDTQYF. The chain employs TRBV2 and TRBJ2-3; 9 bases align to TRBD2. The V and J ends lost 4 bases and 4 bases, in that order; junction bases with no gene match: 3. In germline, CDR1 is SNHLY, CDR2 FYNNEI. This CDR3 region has 14 residues.

V and J are TRBV30 and TRBJ2-5; D possibly matches TRBD1 or TRBD2 (6 bases each). The CDR3 consists of 14 residues. Germline CDR1 reads GTSNPN; CDR2 reads SVGIG (reference sequence). Trimming pared 0 bases from V and 5 bases from J, leaving 13 bases between. CDR3 in amino acids: CAWSVLRGRETQYF. In DNA form, the CDR3 reads TGTGCCTGGAGTGTACTTAGGGGGAGGGAGACCCAGTACTTC. The full variable domain, in which reference TRBV30 and TRBJ2-5 provide the parts outside the CDR3, is SQTIHQWPATLVQPVGSPLSLECTVEGTSNPNLYWYRQAAGRGLQLLFYSVGIGQISSEVPQNLSASRPQDRQFILSSKKLLLSDSGFYLCAWSVLRGRETQYFGPGTRLLVL.

The gene calls are TRBV1 and TRBJ2-1; TRBD2 is taken as the D call from the table, unchecked against the DNA. TRBV1 is designated a pseudogene. The CDR3 totals 21 residues. CDR3 bases: TGCACCAGCAGCCCAAGAGCTCAGGGACTAGCGCGACTACCCTCCTACAATGAGCAGTTCTTC. It is translated as CTSSPRAQGLARLPSYNEQFF.

This clone was detected a few times. At the DNA level, this CDR3 is encoded by other sequences in the same sample as well. V gene TRBV30 combines with J gene TRBJ2-3; no firm D call. The germline V and J ends were trimmed by 0 bases and 5 bases, with 9 bases remaining between them. This CDR3 contains 13 residues. From germline, CDR1 is GTSNPN and CDR2 SVGIG (reference sequence). Here the CDR3 reads CAWSVGVGDTQYF. The DNA for the CDR3 is TGTGCCTGGAGTGTTGGGGTGGGAGATACGCAGTATTTT.

This clone was observed a handful of times. The chain's CDR3 is CASSWGHSGNTIYF. The CDR3 region has the DNA TGTGCCAGCAGCTGGGGTCACTCTGGAAACACCATATATTTT. The rearrangement links TRBV14 to TRBJ1-3; D is undetermined. V was trimmed by 5 bases and J by 0 bases, leaving 8 bases between them. This CDR3 has 14 residues. Germline lookup yields CDR1 SGHDN and CDR2 FVKESK.

The chain is built from TRBV6-5 and TRBJ1-3; D might be TRBD1 (6 bases). V was shortened by 8 bases and J by 0 bases, with 14 bases between the two germline ends. Germline V gene sequence: CDR1 MNHEY, CDR2 SVGAGI. The CDR3 has 15 residues. The DNA for the CDR3 is TGTGCCAGCGAACAGGGCCCCAGCTCTGGAAACACCATATATTTT. Amino acid sequence: CASEQGPSSGNTIYF.

The gene calls are TRBV9 and TRBJ1-2; D call uncertain. Trimming cost V 4 bases and J 2 bases, with 15 bases left between them. Germline V lookup: CDR1 SGDLS, CDR2 YYNGEE. This CDR3 has 15 amino acids. CDR3 nucleotide sequence: TGTGCCAGCAGCCGCTCCCCCGCTGAAAACTATGGCTACACCTTC. This gives the protein CASSRSPAENYGYTF.

V usage is TRBV29-1 and J usage is TRBJ1-1; tentative D call: TRBD1 (5 bases). V was shortened by 6 bases and J by 5 bases, with 16 bases between the two germline ends. Germline V gene data show CDR1 as SQVTM and CDR2 as ANQGSEA. CDR3 length equals 13 residues. CDR3: CSVALGEWTEAFF. CDR3 sequence (DNA): TGCAGCGTCGCCTTGGGGGAGTGGACTGAAGCTTTCTTT.

The genes are TRBV4-1 and TRBJ2-1; D possibly corresponds to TRBD2 (5 bases). The V gene lost 5 bases and the J gene lost 5 bases, with 13 bases spanning the gap. The V gene's germline CDR1 is MGHRA and CDR2 YSYEKL. CDR3 length equals 14 residues. This CDR3 reads CASSEVWRDNEQFF. The CDR3 coding sequence is TGCGCCAGCAGCGAAGTATGGCGGGACAATGAGCAGTTCTTC.